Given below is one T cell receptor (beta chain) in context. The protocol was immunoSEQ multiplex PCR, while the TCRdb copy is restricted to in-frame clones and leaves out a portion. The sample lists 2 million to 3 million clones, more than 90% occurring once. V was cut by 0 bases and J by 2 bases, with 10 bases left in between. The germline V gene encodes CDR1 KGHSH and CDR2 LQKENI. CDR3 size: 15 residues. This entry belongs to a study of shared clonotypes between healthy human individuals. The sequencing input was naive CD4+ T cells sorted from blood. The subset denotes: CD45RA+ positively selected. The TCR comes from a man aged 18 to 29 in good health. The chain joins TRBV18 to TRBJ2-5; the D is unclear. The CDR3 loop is CASSPPGMLQETQYF. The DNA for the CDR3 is TGTGCCAGCTCACCACCGGGGATGTTACAAGAGACCCAGTACTTC.